This entry is about one T cell receptor beta chain. The antigen is undetermined. The data were taken from a study of shared clonotypes between healthy human individuals. Whole-study findings and limits: Clonotype sharing among donors was thought likely to change with sequencing depth. In general, naive subsets displayed greater estimated richness than memory subsets did. Blood alone was sampled, and tissue repertoires likely differ.

The method was immunoSEQ multiplex PCR; TCRdb's version includes in-frame clones alone and lacks a portion of them. The sample includes 2 million to 2.5 million clones, about 92% of them seen just once. Between the trimmed V and J ends, which lost 8 bases and 0 bases, there was a span of 19 bases. This CDR3 contains 17 residues. In germline, CDR1 is SGHVS, CDR2 FQNEAQ. The receptor comes from a man aged 18 to 35 in good health. Some clones in this sample may be carry-over from other donors' samples. The source material was naive CD4+ T cells from PBMCs. Subset here: CD45RA+ positively selected. The V and J genes are TRBV7-8 and TRBJ1-4; D ambiguous. As DNA, the CDR3 is TGTGCCAGCTCGGCCCCAGGCCCCGGCTCAACTAATGAAAAACTGTTTTTT. Amino acid sequence: CASSAPGPGSTNEKLFF.